The sequence of this T cell receptor beta chain was determined in a study of blood T cells in healthy people across ages. V lost 4 bases to trimming and J lost 10 bases, with 19 bases between them. In germline, CDR1 is MGHRA, CDR2 YSYEKL. The CDR3 loop spans 15 amino acids. A sample-barcoded 5' primer and a J-beta primer mix were used in a second PCR of roughly 6 to 11 cycles. TCRdb itself ran the 5' RACE reads through MiXCR, one entry per CDR3 protein. The table includes about 1.5 million distinct CDR3 sequences, 35% to 45% detected once. The sequenced sample was blood. This TCR came from a woman aged 18-29 years in good health. V and J are TRBV4-1 and TRBJ1-4; tentative D call: TRBD1 (6 bases). CDR3 sequence reads: CASSPLGQRVRKLFF. Here the CDR3 DNA reads TGCGCCAGCAGCCCCTTGGGACAAAGGGTGCGAAAACTGTTTTTT.